Shown below are 25 T cell receptor beta chains from a single sample sequenced in a study of blood T cell repertoires in COVID-19. Sequenced by immunoSEQ multiplex PCR; TCRdb stores in-frame clones only, minus some. The sample comprises 200,000 to 300,000 clones, approximately 82% of which are singletons, and about 2.1% rests with the top ten. Sample: peripheral blood. All receptors come from a man in his forties who had recovered from COVID-19.

This chain uses TRBV7-7 with TRBJ2-1; 9 bases are a match to TRBD1. The CDR3 has 15 residues. J was trimmed by 7 bases and V by 5 bases; bases with no gene match: 9. The V gene's germline CDR1 is SSHAT and CDR2 FNYEAQ (reference sequence). The CDR3 DNA sequence: TGTGCCAGCAGCGGCACGGGACAGGGTCTAAATGAGCAGTTCTTC. Protein sequence: CASSGTGQGLNEQFF.

The V and J genes are TRBV6-6 and TRBJ1-2; D may be TRBD1 (5 bases). This CDR3 spans 13 amino acids. The V and J ends lost 5 bases and 11 bases respectively, with 18 bases between them. The germline gives CDR1 MNHNY, CDR2 SVGAGI (reference sequence). CDR3 in amino acids: CASSPGQGTLYTF. Here the CDR3 DNA reads TGTGCCAGCAGTCCAGGGCAGGGCACTTTGTACACCTTC.

This clone was picked up one time. J is TRBJ1-4 and V is TRBV2; tentative D call: TRBD1 (5 bases). Trimming took 8 bases from V and 8 from J, leaving 15 bases between them. Germline V gives CDR1 SNHLY, CDR2 FYNNEI. This CDR3 has 13 residues. The DNA for the CDR3 is TGTGCCAGCTTGAAGGGGAGGGGCGAAAAACTGTTTTTT. It codes for CASLKGRGEKLFF.

V gene TRBV7-9 combines with J gene TRBJ2-7; possibly TRBD1 for D (5 bases). Germline CDR1 is SEHNR and CDR2 is FQNEAQ (reference sequence). The V end was cut by 1 base, the J end by 2 bases, with 9 bases between. The CDR3 spans 14 residues. CDR3: CASSLVQAPYEQYF. The DNA of the CDR3 is TGTGCCAGCAGCTTAGTACAGGCCCCCTACGAGCAGTACTTC.

The CDR3 region is CASSYWGTSGDNEQFF. The CDR3 bases are TGTGCCAGCAGTTACTGGGGGACTAGCGGGGACAATGAGCAGTTCTTC. The rearrangement joins TRBV6-2 or TRBV6-3 to TRBJ2-1, with 13 nucleotides matching TRBD2. CDR1 is MNHEY and CDR2 is SVGEGT in the germline V gene. V lost 1 base and J lost 5; bases outside the gene matches: 2. CDR3 length: 16 amino acids.

The chain joins TRBV30 to TRBJ1-1; TRBD1 agrees at 10 bases. The junction had 2 bases not matched to a gene; V was cut back by 1 base and J by 6 bases. The V gene's germline CDR1 is GTSNPN and CDR2 SVGIG (reference sequence). This CDR3 is 13 amino acids long. CDR3 in DNA: TGTGCCTGGAGTGGGACAGGGGGATCTGAAGCTTTCTTT. Translation: CAWSGTGGSEAFF.

This rearrangement joins TRBV27 to TRBJ1-5; 7 nucleotides line up with TRBD1. Trimming removed 4 bases from V and 7 bases from J; junction bases left unmatched: 10. The CDR3 is 15 amino acids. Germline V lookup: CDR1 MNHEY, CDR2 SMNVEV (reference sequence). CDR3 in DNA: TGTGCCAGCAGTTCCCTCCGGGACAGAAACCAGCCCCAGCATTTT. Its translation: CASSSLRDRNQPQHF.

The J gene is TRBJ1-2, the V gene TRBV5-8; TRBD1 matches 8 bases. The CDR3 length is 16 residues. The germline CDR1 and CDR2 sequences are SGHTS and YDEGEE. With V trimmed by 5 bases and J by 4 bases, 13 bases remained unmatched. The CDR3 region has the DNA TGTGCCAGCAGACATTGGGGCCCAGGGGGCGGCTATGGCTACACCTTC. It specifies CASRHWGPGGGYGYTF. The variable domain in full, completed from reference TRBV5-8 and TRBJ1-2, reads EAGVTQSPTHLIKTRGQQATLRCSPISGHTSVYWYQQALGLGLQFLLWYDEGEERNRGNFPPRFSGRQFPNYSSELNVNALELEDSALYLCASRHWGPGGGYGYTFGSGTRLTVV.

The gene calls are TRBV30 and TRBJ1-3; tentatively, D is TRBD1 (5 bases). The CDR3 is made up of 14 amino acids. Deletions cut 8 bases from V and 5 bases from J, with 19 bases between. Germline V gene sequence: CDR1 GTSNPN, CDR2 SVGIG (reference sequence). The CDR3 here is CATRHRTDRNTIYF. CDR3 DNA: TGTGCCACGAGGCACAGGACGGATCGAAACACCATATATTTT.

V usage is TRBV18 and J usage is TRBJ2-5, with 9 nucleotides matching TRBD2. Germline trimming cut 1 base from V and 1 base from J; bases unmatched to any gene: 4. The CDR3 spans 16 residues. Germline assignment: CDR1 KGHSH and CDR2 LQKENI. The CDR3 is CASSPRLAGSQETQYF. The CDR3 region has the DNA TGTGCCAGCTCACCACGGCTAGCGGGATCCCAAGAGACCCAGTACTTC.

In its sample, this clone was seen once. This chain joins TRBV7-2 and TRBJ2-1; 7 bases are shared with TRBD2. CDR1 is SGHTA and CDR2 is FQGNSA in the germline V gene. CDR3 size: 15 residues. V lost 5 bases to trimming and J lost 4 bases; unmatched junction nucleotides: 8. The CDR3: CASSGIAGFYNEQFF. CDR3 DNA: TGTGCCAGCAGCGGAATAGCGGGTTTTTACAATGAGCAGTTCTTC. Variable domain in full (rest from reference TRBV7-2 and TRBJ2-1): GAGVSQSPSNKVTEKGKDVELRCDPISGHTALYWYRQSLGQGLEFLIYFQGNSAPDKSGLPSDRFSAERTGGSVSTLTIQRTQQEDSAVYLCASSGIAGFYNEQFFGPGTRLTVL.

The chain is built from TRBV10-2 and TRBJ1-1; a possible D gene is TRBD1 (6 bases). The CDR3 has 16 amino acids. The germline CDR1 and CDR2 sequences are WSHSY and SAAADI. The V end was cut by 4 bases, the J end by 2 bases, with 17 bases between. CDR3 residues: CASSGGSDSSNTEAFF. DNA for the CDR3: TGCGCCAGCAGTGGCGGGTCGGACAGCTCTAACACTGAAGCTTTCTTT.

The rearrangement joins TRBV5-1 to TRBJ1-1, with TRBD1 identical over 12 bases. The J segment lost 8 bases and the V segment lost 2 bases, leaving 4 bases of the junction unmatched. Looked up from germline, CDR1 is SGHRS and CDR2 is YFSETQ. CDR3 length: 14 amino acids. CDR3 sequence reads: CASSFGTGGSEAFF. The CDR3 nucleotides are TGCGCCAGCAGCTTTGGGACAGGGGGCTCCGAAGCTTTCTTT.

CDR3 residues: CASSDYPRGGQLSAFF. CDR3 nucleotide sequence: TGTGCCAGCAGTGATTATCCGCGGGGGGGACAACTATCGGCTTTCTTT. The rearrangement joins TRBV25-1 to TRBJ1-1; D is possibly TRBD1 (6 bases). CDR3 size: 16 residues. Germline V gene sequence: CDR1 MGHDK, CDR2 SYGVNS. The V gene lost 3 bases and the J gene lost 11 bases, with 25 bases spanning the gap.

The chain carries TRBV13 and TRBJ2-3, with D possibly matching TRBD2 (6 bases). CDR1 and CDR2 from the germline V gene are PRHDT and FYEKMQ (reference sequence). The CDR3 loop spans 17 amino acids. Trimming pared 5 bases from V and 6 bases from J, leaving 24 bases between. The CDR3 DNA follows: TGTGCCAGCAGCGAGACTAGGGGCGGTTTCTCGGCCGATACGCAGTATTTT. It codes for CASSETRGGFSADTQYF.

This CDR3 is CASSLGTGLEAFF. As DNA, the CDR3 is TGTGCCAGCAGTTTAGGGACAGGGTTAGAAGCTTTCTTT. The rearrangement joins TRBV12-3 or TRBV12-4 to TRBJ1-1; 8 nucleotides agree with TRBD1. V shed 1 base, J shed 8 bases, and the junction held 3 bases outside the gene matches. This CDR3 contains 13 residues.

This chain uses TRBV19 with TRBJ2-1, with D unclear. Trimming removed 6 bases at V and 0 bases at J, with 18 bases between. In germline, CDR1 is LNHDA, CDR2 SQIVND (reference sequence). The CDR3 contains 17 residues. The CDR3 spells CASRPSAGPSSYNEQFF. As DNA, the CDR3 is TGTGCCAGTAGACCGTCGGCAGGCCCAAGCTCCTACAATGAGCAGTTCTTC.

This sequence joins TRBV10-3 and TRBJ2-1; possible D gene TRBD2, 5 bases. The CDR3 has 14 residues. CDR1 is ENHRY and CDR2 is SYGVKD in the germline V gene. V was cut by 7 bases and J by 3 bases, with 13 bases left in between. For the CDR3, the DNA is TGTGCCATCACGGGATCAAGCAGCTACAATGAGCAGTTCTTC. Its translation is CAITGSSSYNEQFF.

This chain uses TRBV5-1 with TRBJ2-1; TRBD2 aligns across 10 bases. This CDR3 region has 17 residues. The germline V gene encodes CDR1 SGHRS and CDR2 YFSETQ. Trimming took 2 bases from V and 0 from J; bases not matched to a gene: 5. The CDR3 sequence: CASSLGASGSSYNEQFF. The CDR3 coding sequence is TGCGCCAGCAGCTTAGGCGCTAGCGGGAGCTCCTACAATGAGCAGTTCTTC.

The V gene is TRBV2, the J gene TRBJ2-3; 9 bases fit TRBD2. The CDR3 has 13 residues. Germline CDR1 and CDR2: SNHLY and FYNNEI. V was clipped by 4 bases and J by 5 bases; unmatched bases: 1. CDR3 sequence reads: CASSGLAEDTQYF. CDR3 nucleotide sequence: TGTGCCAGCAGTGGACTAGCGGAAGATACGCAGTATTTT.

This chain joins TRBV5-4 and TRBJ2-7; D is perhaps TRBD2 (6 bases). The CDR3 runs 13 residues. Germline lookup yields CDR1 SGHNT and CDR2 YYREEE (reference sequence). V lost 4 bases, J lost 7 bases, and 15 bases lay in between. DNA of the CDR3: TGTGCCAGCAGCCCTGGAGTGGGGGGAGAGCAGTACTTC. It encodes CASSPGVGGEQYF.

The chain recombines TRBV6-2 or TRBV6-3 with TRBJ2-4; tentatively, D is TRBD1 (5 bases). Germline values: CDR1 MNHEY, CDR2 SVGEGT. This CDR3 has 19 amino acids. V dropped 5 bases and J dropped 4 bases, with 27 bases sitting between them. CDR3 protein: CASSARTLVGILGKNIQYF. The CDR3 DNA reads as TGTGCCAGCAGTGCGCGGACATTAGTAGGGATACTCGGAAAAAACATTCAGTACTTC.

The chain recombines TRBV3-1 (or the pseudogene TRBV3-2) with TRBJ1-2; a weak D match, TRBD1 (6 bases). The V and J ends lost 1 base and 5 bases respectively, with 8 bases between them. Germline V gene data show CDR1 as LGHDT and CDR2 as YNNKEL (reference sequence). The CDR3 contains 13 residues. The CDR3 coding sequence is TGTGCCAGCAGCCAAGGACAGGAGTATGGCTACACCTTC. This codes for CASSQGQEYGYTF.

The chain combines TRBV4-1 with TRBJ1-1, with TRBD1 identical over 9 bases. The ends lost 4 bases at V and 0 bases at J; junction bases unmatched: 6. This CDR3 spans 16 amino acids. The germline V gene encodes CDR1 MGHRA and CDR2 YSYEKL. The DNA for the CDR3 is TGCGCCAGCAGCCTTCCGGGACAGGGAATGAACACTGAAGCTTTCTTT. Encoded protein: CASSLPGQGMNTEAFF.

This clone was seen once. The chain recombines TRBV19 with TRBJ2-3; 8 positions match TRBD2. The CDR3 has 17 amino acids. The junction had 17 bases not matched to a gene; V was cut back by 8 bases and J by 4 bases. CDR1 is LNHDA and CDR2 is SQIVND in the germline V gene (reference sequence). DNA of the CDR3: TGTGCCAGTTCCTGGGGAATGCGGGGGGCCTTTCCAGATACGCAGTATTTT. As protein: CASSWGMRGAFPDTQYF.